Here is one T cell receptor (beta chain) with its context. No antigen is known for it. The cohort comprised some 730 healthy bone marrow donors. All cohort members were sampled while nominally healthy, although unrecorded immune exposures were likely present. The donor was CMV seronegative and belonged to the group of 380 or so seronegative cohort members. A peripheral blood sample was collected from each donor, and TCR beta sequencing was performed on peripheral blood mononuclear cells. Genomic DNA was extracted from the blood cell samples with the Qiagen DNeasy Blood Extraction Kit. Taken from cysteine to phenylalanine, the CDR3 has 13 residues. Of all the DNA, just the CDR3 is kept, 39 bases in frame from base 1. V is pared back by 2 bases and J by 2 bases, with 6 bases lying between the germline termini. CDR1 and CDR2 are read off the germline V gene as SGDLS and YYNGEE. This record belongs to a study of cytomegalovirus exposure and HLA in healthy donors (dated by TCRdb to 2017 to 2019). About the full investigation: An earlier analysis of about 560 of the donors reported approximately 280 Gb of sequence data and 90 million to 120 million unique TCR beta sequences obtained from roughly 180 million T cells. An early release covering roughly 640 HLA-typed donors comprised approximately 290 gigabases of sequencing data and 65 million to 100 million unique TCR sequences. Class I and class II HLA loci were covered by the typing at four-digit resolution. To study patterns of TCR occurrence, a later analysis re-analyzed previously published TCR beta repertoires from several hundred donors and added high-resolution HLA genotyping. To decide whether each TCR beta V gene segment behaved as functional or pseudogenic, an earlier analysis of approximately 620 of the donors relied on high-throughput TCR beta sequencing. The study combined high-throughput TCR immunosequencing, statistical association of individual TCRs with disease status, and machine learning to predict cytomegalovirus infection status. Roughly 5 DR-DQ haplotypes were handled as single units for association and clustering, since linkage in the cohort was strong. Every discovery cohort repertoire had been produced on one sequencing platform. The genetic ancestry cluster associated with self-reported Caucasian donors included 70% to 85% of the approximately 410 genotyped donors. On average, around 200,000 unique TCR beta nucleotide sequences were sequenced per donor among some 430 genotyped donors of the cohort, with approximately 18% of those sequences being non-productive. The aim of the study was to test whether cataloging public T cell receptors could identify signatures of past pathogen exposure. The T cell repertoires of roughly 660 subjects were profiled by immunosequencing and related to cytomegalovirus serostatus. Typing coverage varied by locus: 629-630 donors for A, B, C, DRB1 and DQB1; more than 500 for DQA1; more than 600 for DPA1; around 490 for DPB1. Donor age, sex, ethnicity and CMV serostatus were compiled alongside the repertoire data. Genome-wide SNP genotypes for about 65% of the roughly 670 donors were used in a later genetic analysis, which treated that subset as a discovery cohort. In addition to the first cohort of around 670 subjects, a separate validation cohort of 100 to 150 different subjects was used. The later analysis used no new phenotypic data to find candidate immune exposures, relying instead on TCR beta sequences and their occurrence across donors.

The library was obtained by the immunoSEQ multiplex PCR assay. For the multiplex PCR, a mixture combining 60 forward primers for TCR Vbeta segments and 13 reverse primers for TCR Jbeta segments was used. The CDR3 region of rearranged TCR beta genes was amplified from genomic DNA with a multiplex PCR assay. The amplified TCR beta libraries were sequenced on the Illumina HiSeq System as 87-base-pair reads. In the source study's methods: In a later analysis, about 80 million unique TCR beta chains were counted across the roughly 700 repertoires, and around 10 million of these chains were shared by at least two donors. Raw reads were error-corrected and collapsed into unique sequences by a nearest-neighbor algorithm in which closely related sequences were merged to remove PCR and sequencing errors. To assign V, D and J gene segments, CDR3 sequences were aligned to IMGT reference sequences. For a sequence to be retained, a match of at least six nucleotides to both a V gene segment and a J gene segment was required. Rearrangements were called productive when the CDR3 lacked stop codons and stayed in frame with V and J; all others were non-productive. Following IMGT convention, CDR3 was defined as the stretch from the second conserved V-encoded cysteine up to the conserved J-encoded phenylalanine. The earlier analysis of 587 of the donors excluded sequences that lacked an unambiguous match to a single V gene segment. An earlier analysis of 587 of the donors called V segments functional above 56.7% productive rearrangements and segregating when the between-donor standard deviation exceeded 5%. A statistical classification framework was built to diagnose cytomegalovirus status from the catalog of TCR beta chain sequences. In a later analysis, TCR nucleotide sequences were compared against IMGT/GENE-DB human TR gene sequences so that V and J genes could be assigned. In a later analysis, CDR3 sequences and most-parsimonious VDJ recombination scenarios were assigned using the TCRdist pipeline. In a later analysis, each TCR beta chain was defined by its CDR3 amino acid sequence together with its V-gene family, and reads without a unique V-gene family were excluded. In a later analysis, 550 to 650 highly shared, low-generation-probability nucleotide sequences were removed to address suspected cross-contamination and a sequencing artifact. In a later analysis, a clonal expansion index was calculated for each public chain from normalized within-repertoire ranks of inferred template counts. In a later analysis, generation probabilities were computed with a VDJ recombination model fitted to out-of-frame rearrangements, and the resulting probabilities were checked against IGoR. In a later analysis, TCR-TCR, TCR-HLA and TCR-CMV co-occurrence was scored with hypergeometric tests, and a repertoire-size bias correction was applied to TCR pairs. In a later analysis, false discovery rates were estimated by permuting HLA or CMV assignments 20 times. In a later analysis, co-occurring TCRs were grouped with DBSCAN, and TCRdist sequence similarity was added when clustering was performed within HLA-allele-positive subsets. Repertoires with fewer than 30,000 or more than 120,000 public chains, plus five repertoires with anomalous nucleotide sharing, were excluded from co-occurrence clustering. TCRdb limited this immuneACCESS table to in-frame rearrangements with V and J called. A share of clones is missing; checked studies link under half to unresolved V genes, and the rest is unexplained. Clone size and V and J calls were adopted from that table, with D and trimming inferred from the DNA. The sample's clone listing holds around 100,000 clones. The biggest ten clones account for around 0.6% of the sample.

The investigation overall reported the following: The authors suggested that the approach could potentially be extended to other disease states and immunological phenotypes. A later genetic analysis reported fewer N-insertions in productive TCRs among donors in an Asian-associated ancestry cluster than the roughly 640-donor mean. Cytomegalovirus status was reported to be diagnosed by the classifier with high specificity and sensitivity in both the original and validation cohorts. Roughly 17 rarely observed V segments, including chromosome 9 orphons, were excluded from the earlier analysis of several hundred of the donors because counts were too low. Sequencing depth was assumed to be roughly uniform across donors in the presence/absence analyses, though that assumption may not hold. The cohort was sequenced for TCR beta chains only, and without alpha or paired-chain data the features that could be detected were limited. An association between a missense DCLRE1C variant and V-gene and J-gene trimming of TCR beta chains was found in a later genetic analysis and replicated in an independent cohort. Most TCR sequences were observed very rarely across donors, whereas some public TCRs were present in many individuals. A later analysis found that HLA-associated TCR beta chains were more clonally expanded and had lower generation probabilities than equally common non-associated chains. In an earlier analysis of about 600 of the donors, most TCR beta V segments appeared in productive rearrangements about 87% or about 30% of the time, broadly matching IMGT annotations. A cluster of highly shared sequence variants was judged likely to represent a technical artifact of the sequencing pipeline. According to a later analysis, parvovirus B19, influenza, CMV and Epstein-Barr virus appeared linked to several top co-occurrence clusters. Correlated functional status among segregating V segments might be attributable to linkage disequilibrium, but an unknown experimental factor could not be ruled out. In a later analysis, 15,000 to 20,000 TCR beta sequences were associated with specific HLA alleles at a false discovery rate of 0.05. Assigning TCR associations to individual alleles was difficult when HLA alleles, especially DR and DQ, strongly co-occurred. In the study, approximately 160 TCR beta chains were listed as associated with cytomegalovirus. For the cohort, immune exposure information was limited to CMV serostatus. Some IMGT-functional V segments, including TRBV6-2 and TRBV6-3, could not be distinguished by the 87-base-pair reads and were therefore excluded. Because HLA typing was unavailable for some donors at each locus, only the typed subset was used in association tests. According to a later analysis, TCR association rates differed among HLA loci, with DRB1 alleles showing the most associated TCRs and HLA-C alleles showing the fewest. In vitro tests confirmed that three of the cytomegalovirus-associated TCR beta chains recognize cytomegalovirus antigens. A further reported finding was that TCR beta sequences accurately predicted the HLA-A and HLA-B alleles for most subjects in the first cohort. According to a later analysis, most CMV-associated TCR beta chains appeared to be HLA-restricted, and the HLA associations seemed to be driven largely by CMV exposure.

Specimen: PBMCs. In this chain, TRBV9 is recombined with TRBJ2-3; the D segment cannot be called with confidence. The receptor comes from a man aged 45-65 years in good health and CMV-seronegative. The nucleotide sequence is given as TGTGCCAGCAGCGTTTATTACACAGATACGCAGTATTTT. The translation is CASSVYYTDTQYF.